This passage covers 27 T cell receptor beta chains from one sample sequenced in a study of patients and donors after allogeneic stem cell transplantation (dated by TCRdb to about 2020). Libraries were constructed by RT-PCR. Sequencing was performed on a NextSeq 550. TCRdb applied fastp at Q25 and MiXCR to the public reads, then kept only in-frame beta chains. Rows are unified per CDR3 protein, each entry keeping the most common DNA and genes. The sample table contains fewer than 250,000 distinct CDR3 sequences; only one count was recorded for roughly 14% of them. Together, the top ten hold around a tenth of the sample. Source material: blood, either unsorted or a sorted T cell fraction (not recorded which). All receptors come from a human donor who was either an allogeneic HSCT recipient or a stem cell or donor lymphocyte infusion donor (not recorded which). It is not recorded whose cells these are; they may come from a transplant donor.

The chain uses TRBV12-3 or TRBV12-4 and TRBJ1-3, with 11 bases aligning to TRBD1. The CDR3 length is 17 residues. J was trimmed by 0 bases and V by 5 bases; bases with no gene match: 6. CDR3 DNA sequence: TGTGCCAGCAGTCTACGGACAGGGGGCCTCTCTGGAAACACCATATATTTT. Translation: CASSLRTGGLSGNTIYF.

This clonotype appeared a few times. CDR3 nucleotides: TGTGCCAGCAGCACCGGTTCCACAGGAGATACGCAGTATTTT. This gives the protein CASSTGSTGDTQYF. The rearrangement uses TRBV7-2 and TRBJ2-3, with a weak D call TRBD1 (5 bases). Germline CDR1 is SGHTA and CDR2 is FQGNSA. The CDR3 spans 14 residues. Trimming shortened V by 5 bases and J by 5 bases, and 14 bases separated the two germline ends.

The rearrangement uses TRBV12-3 or TRBV12-4 and TRBJ1-5; TRBD1 matches 8 bases. Germline trimming cut 7 bases from V and 0 bases from J; bases unmatched to any gene: 5. The CDR3 contains 15 residues. The DNA for the CDR3 is TGTGCCAGCAAACGACAGGGGATTAGCAATCAGCCCCAGCATTTT. Protein sequence: CASKRQGISNQPQHF.

Only a few counts were recorded for this clonotype. The gene calls are TRBV6-5 and TRBJ1-1; D is unclear. This CDR3 is built from 14 residues. The V end lost 6 bases, the J end lost 0 bases, and 11 bases lay between the germline ends. From germline, CDR1 is MNHEY and CDR2 SVGAGI. CDR3 nucleotides: TGTGCCAGCAGCTACAATCCCATGAACACTGAAGCTTTCTTT. Translation gives CASSYNPMNTEAFF.

This clonotype came up a few times. The rearrangement links TRBV6-2 or TRBV6-3 to TRBJ1-2; D ambiguous. In germline, CDR1 is MNHEY, CDR2 SVGEGT. Deletions cut 9 bases from V and 6 bases from J, with 20 bases between. The length of the CDR3 is 14 residues. The CDR3 bases are TGTGCCAGTAGCGGATTATCGGGAATTAATGGCTACACCTTC. Its translation is CASSGLSGINGYTF.

The chain carries TRBV30 and TRBJ1-5; possible D gene TRBD1, 5 bases. The CDR3 consists of 13 residues. CDR1 and CDR2 from the germline V gene are GTSNPN and SVGIG (reference sequence). Trimming took 2 bases from V and 5 from J, leaving 10 bases between them. The DNA of the CDR3 is TGTGCCTGGAGTTCAGGGAAGGATCAGCCCCAGCATTTT. Its protein is CAWSSGKDQPQHF.

The V gene is TRBV24-1, the J gene TRBJ2-7; D remains ambiguous. CDR1 and CDR2 (germline): KGHDR, SFDVKD. Trimming cost V 3 bases and J 2 bases, with 10 bases left between them. This CDR3 has 14 amino acids. CDR3 residues: CATSDADRTYEQYF. The DNA of the CDR3 is TGTGCCACCAGTGATGCGGACCGAACCTACGAGCAGTACTTC.

The V gene is TRBV19, the J gene TRBJ2-7, with 8 positions matching TRBD1. CDR1 LNHDA and CDR2 SQIVND come from the germline V gene (reference sequence). The CDR3 has 14 amino acids. Trimming cost V 2 bases and J 2 bases; bases outside gene matches: 2. As DNA, the CDR3 is TGTGCCAGTAGTATAAGGACAGGGACCTACGAGCAGTACTTC. It encodes CASSIRTGTYEQYF.

This chain uses TRBV6-1 with TRBJ2-3; TRBD1 might be the D (6 bases). Trimming left V 3 bases short and J 4 bases short, with 20 bases between. Germline CDR1 and CDR2: MNHNS and SASEGT. This CDR3 comprises 17 residues. The CDR3 here is CASSDPPQGFTADTQYF. In nucleotides, the CDR3 is TGTGCCAGCAGTGACCCCCCCCAGGGGTTTACGGCAGATACGCAGTATTTT.

This clonotype came up a few times. This chain links TRBV6-4 with TRBJ1-1; D uncertain. The CDR3 loop spans 13 amino acids. Germline CDR1 is MRHNA and CDR2 is SNTAGT. V lost 5 bases, J lost 3 bases, and 10 bases lay in between. The CDR3 sequence: CASSRVSDTEAFF. CDR3 coding DNA: TGTGCCAGCAGTAGAGTCTCTGACACTGAAGCTTTCTTT.

This rearrangement joins TRBV7-6 to TRBJ1-2; TRBD1 agrees at 7 bases. CDR1 is SGHVS, CDR2 FNYEAQ, per germline. The CDR3 is 15 residues long. V shed 7 bases, J shed 3 bases, and the junction held 11 bases outside the gene matches. The CDR3 is CASKPYPDRDYGYTF. For the CDR3, the DNA is TGTGCCAGCAAACCATACCCCGACAGGGACTATGGCTACACCTTC. Based on the CDR3 plus reference TRBV7-6 and TRBJ1-2, the full variable domain is GAGVSQSPRYKVTKRGQDVALRCDPISGHVSLYWYRQALGQGPEFLTYFNYEAQQDKSGLPNDRFSAERPEGSISTLTIQRTEQRDSAMYRCASKPYPDRDYGYTFGSGTRLTVV.

This clonotype was seen a single time. The chain has TRBV19 and TRBJ2-1, with 14 bases fitting TRBD2. Trimming took 6 bases from V and 8 from J; bases not matched to a gene: 9. This CDR3 has 16 residues. CDR1 is LNHDA and CDR2 is SQIVND in the germline V gene (reference sequence). The CDR3 here is CASSTKGTSGSYEQFF. The CDR3 bases are TGTGCCAGTAGCACAAAAGGGACTAGCGGGAGCTATGAGCAGTTCTTC.

The chain has TRBV6-1 and TRBJ1-1; maybe TRBD1 (5 bases). There are 16 residues in the CDR3. CDR1 is MNHNS, CDR2 SASEGT, per germline. Trimming took 4 bases from V and 8 from J, leaving 23 bases between them. The CDR3 DNA sequence: TGTGCCAGCAGTGGTTCCAGACAGTCTTATTCGGGGGAAGCTTTCTTT. Its translation: CASSGSRQSYSGEAFF.

The gene calls are TRBV2 and TRBJ2-2, with D maybe TRBD1 (6 bases). Germline CDR1 reads SNHLY; CDR2 reads FYNNEI. V lost 8 bases and J lost 6, with 13 bases in between. The CDR3 spans 13 residues. The CDR3 here is CASGGSGAGELFF. The DNA of the CDR3 is TGTGCCAGCGGTGGATCAGGGGCCGGGGAGCTGTTTTTT.

This clonotype appeared many times. The chain links TRBV6-2 or TRBV6-3 to TRBJ2-7, with 8 bases lining up with TRBD2. Germline CDR1 and CDR2: MNHEY and SVGEGT. The CDR3 has 16 residues. J lost 0 bases, V lost 11 bases, and 15 bases had no gene match. CDR3 DNA sequence: TGTGCCTGCCGGGGAGCGGGGGCCGGAACCTCCTACGAGCAGTACTTC. Translated, it gives CACRGAGAGTSYEQYF.

The chain carries TRBV5-1 and TRBJ2-5, with no clear D. This CDR3 is 15 amino acids long. The V end lost 5 bases, the J end lost 7 bases, and 21 bases lay between the germline ends. Per the germline V gene, CDR1 is SGHRS and CDR2 is YFSETQ. The CDR3 DNA reads TGCGCCAGCAGTCCAATCCCGGGCCTTGTAGGGACCCAGTACTTC. It specifies CASSPIPGLVGTQYF.

This chain joins TRBV6-4 and TRBJ2-7, with D maybe TRBD1 (7 bases). Between the trimmed V and J ends, which lost 3 bases and 3 bases, there was a span of 15 bases. Germline V CDR1 and CDR2: MRHNA, SNTAGT. The CDR3 length is 15 residues. CDR3 sequence reads: CASSDDREEGYEQYF. The CDR3 coding sequence is TGTGCCAGCAGTGATGACAGGGAGGAGGGCTACGAGCAGTACTTC.

Many counts were recorded for this clonotype. The chain employs TRBV4-1 and TRBJ2-7; 8 positions match TRBD2. Losses at the gene ends were 1 base for V and 5 bases for J; bases not matched to a gene: 7. Germline V gives CDR1 MGHRA, CDR2 YSYEKL. The CDR3 totals 15 residues. CDR3 region: CASSQGAGEAHEQYF. The CDR3 bases are TGCGCCAGCAGCCAAGGAGCGGGAGAGGCACACGAGCAGTACTTC.

The chain uses TRBV4-1 and TRBJ1-4; 9 positions agree with TRBD1. The length of the CDR3 is 13 residues. Germline CDR1 and CDR2: MGHRA and YSYEKL. The junction had 5 bases not matched to a gene; V was cut back by 8 bases and J by 7 bases. The CDR3 spells CASRGQGTEKLFF. The CDR3 DNA follows: TGCGCCAGCCGAGGACAGGGGACTGAAAAACTGTTTTTT.

This clonotype showed up just a few times. V is TRBV20-1 and J is TRBJ2-3, with 7 nucleotides matching TRBD2. Germline trimming cut 0 bases from V and 8 bases from J; bases unmatched to any gene: 14. CDR1 is DFQATT and CDR2 is SNEGSKA in the germline V gene (reference sequence). CDR3 length: 16 residues. The CDR3 reads CSARDNRAGTHGTQYF. DNA for the CDR3: TGCAGTGCTAGAGATAATCGAGCGGGGACCCACGGTACGCAGTATTTT.

This clonotype has at least ten counts. The chain is built from TRBV6-5 and TRBJ1-2, with TRBD1 matching over 7 bases. The CDR3 is 16 amino acids. Germline V lookup: CDR1 MNHEY, CDR2 SVGAGI. J lost 0 bases, V lost 4 bases, and 8 bases had no gene match. The CDR3 DNA is TGTGCCAGCAGTTCTGCCCGGGACAGAACTAACTATGGCTACACCTTC. This translates into CASSSARDRTNYGYTF.

This clonotype was detected many times. The V and J genes are TRBV7-8 and TRBJ2-1; 9 positions agree with TRBD2. Losses at the gene ends were 1 base for V and 8 bases for J; bases not matched to a gene: 15. Germline-derived CDR1 and CDR2 are SGHVS and FQNEAQ. This CDR3 has 18 amino acids. The CDR3: CASSLVRLAETRAYEQFF. In DNA form, the CDR3 reads TGTGCCAGCAGCTTAGTAAGACTAGCGGAGACCCGGGCGTATGAGCAGTTCTTC. Full variable domain (remainder filled in from reference TRBV7-8 and TRBJ2-1): GAGVSQSPRYKVAKRGQDVALRCDPISGHVSLFWYQQALGQGPEFLTYFQNEAQLDKSGLPSDRFFAERPEGSVSTLKIQRTQQEDSAVYLCASSLVRLAETRAYEQFFGPGTRLTVL.

This clonotype was observed a few times. The rearrangement joins TRBV4-2 to TRBJ1-4; D is possibly TRBD1 (5 bases). The CDR3 contains 15 residues. The germline CDR1 and CDR2 sequences are LGHNA and YNFKEQ. V was shortened by 0 bases and J by 8 bases, with 13 bases between the two germline ends. CDR3 sequence (DNA): TGTGCCAGCAGCCAAGATCCCAGGGAAGGCGAAAAACTGTTTTTT. This translates into CASSQDPREGEKLFF.

This clonotype was counted only a few times. The chain joins TRBV12-3 or TRBV12-4 to TRBJ1-2; 7 bases match TRBD1. CDR3 length: 15 residues. J gave up 7 bases and V 6 bases, and 14 bases lay outside the gene matches. DNA for the CDR3: TGTGCCAGCAGCATAACAGGGGAAACATCGGGTGGCTACACCTTC. Its protein product is CASSITGETSGGYTF.

This chain uses TRBV7-9 with TRBJ2-7; 10 nucleotides line up with TRBD1. CDR1 SEHNR and CDR2 FQNEAQ come from the germline V gene (reference sequence). V dropped 2 bases and J dropped 6; count of bases not matched to a gene: 10. The CDR3 runs 16 residues. The CDR3 sequence: CASSLPLGTGAREQYF. Written as DNA, the CDR3 is TGTGCCAGCAGCTTACCGCTTGGGACAGGGGCTCGCGAGCAGTACTTC.

This clonotype appeared many times. The J gene is TRBJ1-2, the V gene TRBV2, with 9 nucleotides matching TRBD1. J gave up 2 bases and V 10 bases, and 5 bases lay outside the gene matches. Per germline, CDR1 SNHLY and CDR2 FYNNEI. This CDR3 has 13 residues. CDR3 protein: CATTGTGNYGYTF. CDR3 nucleotide sequence: TGTGCCACGACCGGGACAGGGAACTATGGCTACACCTTC. Together with reference TRBV2 and TRBJ1-2, the CDR3 gives the full variable domain: EPEVTQTPSHQVTQMGQEVILRCVPISNHLYFYWYRQILGQKVEFLVSFYNNEISEKSEIFDDQFSVERPDGSNFTLKIRSTKLEDSAMYFCATTGTGNYGYTFGSGTRLTVV.

The chain links TRBV3-1 to TRBJ2-7; the D gene is possibly TRBD2 (6 bases). The CDR3 length is 14 residues. Trimming pared 4 bases from V and 7 bases from J, leaving 17 bases between. The germline gives CDR1 LGHDT, CDR2 YNNKEL (reference sequence). CDR3 DNA: TGTGCCAGCAGCCCACCGGGACTCCGCTGGGAGCAGTACTTC. Translating it yields CASSPPGLRWEQYF.